This TCR beta chain was documented in a study of T cell repertoires in cytomegalovirus infection (dated by TCRdb to the late 2010s). About the full investigation: Donor HLA type was relevant to the analysis, as public TCR beta signatures indicated carriage of CMV infection together with the matching HLA type. Findings and caveats that apply to the study as a whole: The ex vivo response was dominated by HLA-C-restricted CMV-specific TCR beta clonotypes, and the single most frequent clonotype in two of eight donors was supplied by these HLA-C-restricted clonotypes. Cumulative frequency of public TCR beta family members discriminated carriers of CMV infection plus the relevant HLA type in this cohort and an independent 352-donor cohort.

Sequencing relied on an Illumina HiSeq 1500. TCRdb handled the public reads itself, with Q25 trimming in fastp and clone calling in MiXCR, and kept productive beta chains. Identical CDR3 protein sequences are pooled into one entry, listed with their most common genes and DNA. In all, the sample holds 680,000 or so distinct CDR3 sequences, and 35% to 45% of those were seen once. The top ten clonotypes cover around 3% of the sample. Remarks on this clonotype: Its antigen is unknown. Per-base quality was not reported, and no clone a single base away is much larger than it.

The receptor was isolated from a human donor in good health (CMV status not recorded). Some clones in this sample may be carry-over from other donors' samples. Sequencing input: PBMCs.

The CDR3 reads as follows: CASSLEDLANTQPQHF. The nucleotides are TGTGCCAGCAGCTTAGAGGATCTGGCGAATACTCAGCCCCAGCATTTT. The receptor chain draws on TRBV7-2 and TRBJ1-5; no confident D gene assignment can be made. Trimming takes 1 base from V and 6 bases from J, and the germline ends sit 16 bases apart. The germline V gene gives CDR1 as SGHTA and CDR2 as FQGNSA. Measured from the cysteine to the phenylalanine, the CDR3 is 16 residues long. Only the CDR3 DNA is retained, 48 bases long and in frame from the first base. Full variable domain (CDR3 extended with the reference TRBV7-2 and TRBJ1-5 proteins): GAGVSQSPSNKVTEKGKDVELRCDPISGHTALYWYRQSLGQGLEFLIYFQGNSAPDKSGLPSDRFSAERTGGSVSTLTIQRTQQEDSAVYLCASSLEDLANTQPQHFGDGTRLSIL.